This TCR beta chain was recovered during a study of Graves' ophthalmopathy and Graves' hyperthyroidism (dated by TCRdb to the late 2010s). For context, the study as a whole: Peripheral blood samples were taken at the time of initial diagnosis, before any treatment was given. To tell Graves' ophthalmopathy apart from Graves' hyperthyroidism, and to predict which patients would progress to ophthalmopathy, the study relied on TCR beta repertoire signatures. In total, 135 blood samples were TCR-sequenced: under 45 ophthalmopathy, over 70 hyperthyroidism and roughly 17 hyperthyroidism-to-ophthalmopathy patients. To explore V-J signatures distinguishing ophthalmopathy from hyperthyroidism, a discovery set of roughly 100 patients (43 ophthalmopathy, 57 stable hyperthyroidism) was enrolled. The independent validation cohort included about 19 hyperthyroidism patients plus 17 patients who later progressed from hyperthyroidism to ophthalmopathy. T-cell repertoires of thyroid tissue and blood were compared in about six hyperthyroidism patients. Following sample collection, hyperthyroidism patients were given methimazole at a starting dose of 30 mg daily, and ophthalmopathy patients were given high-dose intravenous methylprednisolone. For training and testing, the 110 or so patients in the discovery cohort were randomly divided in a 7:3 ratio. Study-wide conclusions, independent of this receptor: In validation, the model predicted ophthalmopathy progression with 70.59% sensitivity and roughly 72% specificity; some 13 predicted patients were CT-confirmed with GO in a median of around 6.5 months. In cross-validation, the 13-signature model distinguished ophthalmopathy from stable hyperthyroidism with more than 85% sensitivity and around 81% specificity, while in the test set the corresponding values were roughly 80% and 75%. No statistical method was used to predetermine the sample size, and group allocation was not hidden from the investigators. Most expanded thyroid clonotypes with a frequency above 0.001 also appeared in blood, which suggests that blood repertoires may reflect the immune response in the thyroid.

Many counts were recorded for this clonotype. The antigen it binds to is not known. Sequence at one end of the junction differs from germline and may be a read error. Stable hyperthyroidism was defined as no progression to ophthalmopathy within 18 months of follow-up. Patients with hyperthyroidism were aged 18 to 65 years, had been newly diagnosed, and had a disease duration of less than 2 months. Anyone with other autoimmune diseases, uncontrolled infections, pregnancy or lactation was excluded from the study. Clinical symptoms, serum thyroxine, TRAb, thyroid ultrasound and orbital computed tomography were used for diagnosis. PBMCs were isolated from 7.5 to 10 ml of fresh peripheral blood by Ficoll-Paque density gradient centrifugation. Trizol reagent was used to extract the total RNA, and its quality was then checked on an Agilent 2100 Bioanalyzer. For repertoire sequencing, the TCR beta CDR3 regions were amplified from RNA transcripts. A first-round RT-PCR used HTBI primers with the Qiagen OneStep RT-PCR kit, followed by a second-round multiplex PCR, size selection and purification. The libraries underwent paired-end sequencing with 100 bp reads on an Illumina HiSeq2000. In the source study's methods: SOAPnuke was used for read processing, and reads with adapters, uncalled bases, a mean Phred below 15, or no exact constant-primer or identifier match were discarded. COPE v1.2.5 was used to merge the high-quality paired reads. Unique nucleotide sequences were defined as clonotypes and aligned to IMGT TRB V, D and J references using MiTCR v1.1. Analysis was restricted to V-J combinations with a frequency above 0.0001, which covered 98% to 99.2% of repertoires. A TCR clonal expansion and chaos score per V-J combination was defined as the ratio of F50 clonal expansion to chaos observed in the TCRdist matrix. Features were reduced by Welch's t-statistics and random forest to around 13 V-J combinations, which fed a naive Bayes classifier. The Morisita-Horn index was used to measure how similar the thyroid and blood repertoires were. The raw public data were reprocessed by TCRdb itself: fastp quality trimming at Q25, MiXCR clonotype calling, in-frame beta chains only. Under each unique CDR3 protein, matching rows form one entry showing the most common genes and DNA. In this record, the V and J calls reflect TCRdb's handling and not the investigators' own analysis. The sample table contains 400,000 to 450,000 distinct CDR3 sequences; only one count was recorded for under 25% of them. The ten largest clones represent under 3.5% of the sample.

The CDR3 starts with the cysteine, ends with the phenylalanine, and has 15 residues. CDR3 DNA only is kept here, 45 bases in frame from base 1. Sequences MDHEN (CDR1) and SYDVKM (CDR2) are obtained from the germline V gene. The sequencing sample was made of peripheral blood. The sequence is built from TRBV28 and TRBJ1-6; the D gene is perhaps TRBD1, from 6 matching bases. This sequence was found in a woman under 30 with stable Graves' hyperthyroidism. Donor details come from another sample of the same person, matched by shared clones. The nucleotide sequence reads TGTGCCAGCAGTTTAGGGACAAACTTTAATTCACCCTTCCACTTT. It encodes CASSLGTNFNSPFHF.